Listed below are T cell receptor beta chains from one sample, sequenced in a study of cytomegalovirus exposure and HLA in healthy donors. Clones were read by immunoSEQ multiplex PCR, and TCRdb kept only the in-frame ones, dropping some. The table shows about 160,000 clones, with about 85% occurring only once. The sequenced sample consisted of PBMCs. The receptor source for this set is a man younger than 30 in good health and CMV-seropositive. Both conserved end residues are trimmed from each CDR3.

v_gene	j_gene	CDR3aa
TRBV5-4	TRBJ2-1	ASSLVGENEQF
TRBV29-1	TRBJ1-1	SVVEGASEAF
TRBV2	TRBJ2-3	AGQGAGTDTQY
TRBV7-9	TRBJ2-2	ASSRTGAGELF
TRBV4-1	TRBJ2-7	ASTRDSLSYEQY
TRBV2	TRBJ1-6	ASSSQGVRGLSPLH
TRBV19	TRBJ2-5	ASSDRSVRETQY
TRBV7-2	TRBJ2-5	ASSLFSTQY
TRBV7-6	TRBJ1-2	ASSSGLDYGYT
TRBV6-6	TRBJ2-3	ASKTSGGTDTQY
TRBV6-1	TRBJ1-4	ASRDRPGGEKLF
TRBV9	TRBJ1-2	ASSVDGGADYGYT
TRBV29-1	TRBJ1-2	SAIADRGSWGYT
TRBV15	TRBJ1-2	ATSSPQGTGTYGYT
TRBV27	TRBJ2-2	ASSLSGVNTGELF
TRBV6-5	TRBJ2-7	ASSRTTGPYEQY
TRBV10-2	TRBJ1-6	ASSGTDNSPLH
TRBV10-3	TRBJ1-2	AISEGAKGYGYT
TRBV7-9	TRBJ2-1	ASTTPGWVQF
TRBV9	TRBJ1-1	ASSEEKNTEAF
TRBV25-1	TRBJ2-1	ASLNRDRPYNEQF
TRBV6-5	TRBJ2-7	ASSSERYSYEQY
TRBV10-3	TRBJ1-2	AISDRQGDYGYT
TRBV6-5	TRBJ2-7	ASRRAGGQSYEQY
TRBV9	TRBJ2-5	ASSAPQRGGQETQY
TRBV9	TRBJ2-7	ASSVGTSGSGQY
TRBV4-3	TRBJ1-2	ASSHKTGDYGYT
TRBV9	TRBJ1-2	ASSVAGTANYGYT
TRBV7-2	TRBJ2-6	ASSLVASGANVLT
TRBV7-2	TRBJ1-1	ASSSTGGKGTEAF
TRBV7-2	TRBJ2-1	ASSLIAAYNEQF
TRBV5-4	TRBJ2-5	ASSTSGVQETQY
TRBV5-1	TRBJ1-2	ASSRTADGYT
TRBV5-6	TRBJ1-5	ASRAWVSNQPQH
TRBV2	TRBJ1-3	ASTQGARVSGNTIY
TRBV14	TRBJ2-3	ASSQTRIASTDTQY
TRBV29-1	TRBJ1-1	SVAQMNTEAF
TRBV30	TRBJ2-3	AWSVGAPDTQY
TRBV11-2	TRBJ1-6	ASSFIPRGRVSPLH
TRBV29-1	TRBJ2-7	SVNPGGTYEQY